The 27 T cell receptor beta chains given below trace back to one sample, sequenced in a study of regulatory T cells in long-lasting Graves disease. Specified time point: persistent/refractory GD, antithyroid drugs over 5 years with positive TRAb. After RNA was extracted from PBMCs, the TCR library was made from it. Construction of the TCR beta libraries employed iRepertoire HTBI primers in conjunction with Arm-PCR of CDR3 regions. Each CDR3 protein gets one entry after TCRdb re-called the multiplex PCR reads with MiXCR. The sample consists of some 450,000 distinct CDR3 sequences, 23% of them appearing once. Source: peripheral blood mononuclear cells (PBMCs), taken when the disease was refractory, from a patient treated with antithyroid drugs. Receptor source: a female donor with Graves disease.

Ten or more counts support this clonotype. The rearrangement links TRBV10-1 to TRBJ1-2; no clear D. This CDR3 has 14 residues. V was cut by 3 bases and J by 3 bases, with 11 bases left in between. The germline V gene has CDR1 WNHNN and CDR2 SYGVQD (reference sequence). DNA for the CDR3: TGCGCCAGCAGTGACCCGACACCCCACTATGGCTACACCTTC. Its protein product is CASSDPTPHYGYTF.

This clonotype was detected many times. The chain employs TRBV7-9 and TRBJ1-1, with D maybe TRBD1 (5 bases). CDR1 is SEHNR and CDR2 is FQNEAQ in the germline V gene (reference sequence). The CDR3 consists of 15 residues. Trimming shortened V by 1 base and J by 0 bases, and 9 bases separated the two germline ends. The CDR3 loop reads CASSLGTGLNTEAFF. CDR3 DNA: TGTGCCAGCAGCTTAGGTACAGGCTTGAACACTGAAGCTTTCTTT. Filled out from reference TRBV7-9 and TRBJ1-1, the complete variable domain reads DTGVSQNPRHKITKRGQNVTFRCDPISEHNRLYWYRQTLGQGPEFLTYFQNEAQLEKSRLLSDRFSAERPKGSFSTLEIQRTEQGDSAMYLCASSLGTGLNTEAFFGQGTRLTVV.

In its sample, this clonotype was seen many times. The genes are TRBV7-2 and TRBJ1-3; a weak D match, TRBD1 (6 bases). There are 14 residues in the CDR3. Germline assignment: CDR1 SGHTA and CDR2 FQGNSA. The V end lost 1 base, the J end lost 2 bases, and 6 bases lay between the germline ends. The CDR3 bases are TGTGCCAGCAGCTTAGGGGGGCCTGGAAACACCATATATTTT. Residues: CASSLGGPGNTIYF.

On this clonotype: This may arise from a read error, as a much more abundant clone is one base away. The genes are TRBV6-5 and TRBJ1-1; possibly TRBD1 for D (6 bases). Germline lookup yields CDR1 MNHEY and CDR2 SVGAGI. The CDR3 consists of 16 residues. This chain's CDR3 is CASGYQMGGAGTEAFF. CDR3 DNA sequence: TGTGCCAGCGGTTACCAGATGGGGGGGGCCGGCACTGAAGCTTTCTTT.

Ten or more counts support this clonotype. The chain combines TRBV6-5 with TRBJ2-5; possibly TRBD1 for D (5 bases). The CDR3 length is 15 residues. V was clipped by 0 bases and J by 9 bases, with 17 bases between them. Germline V CDR1 and CDR2: MNHEY, SVGAGI. CDR3 in amino acids: CASSYSSHTEGAQYF. As DNA, the CDR3 is TGTGCCAGCAGTTACTCGTCTCACACAGAAGGGGCCCAGTACTTC.

J is TRBJ2-2 and V is TRBV6-2 or TRBV6-3; 14 positions match TRBD2. The germline V gene has CDR1 MNHEY and CDR2 SVGEGT. The CDR3 spans 19 residues. J lost 3 bases, V lost 6 bases, and 12 bases had no gene match. CDR3 amino acids: CASRLEGTSGSIYTGELFF. In DNA form, the CDR3 reads TGTGCCAGCAGACTCGAAGGGACTAGCGGGAGTATTTACACCGGGGAGCTGTTTTTT.

As regards this clonotype: Being one base from a much bigger clone, this may be a read error. The chain uses TRBV12-3 or TRBV12-4 and TRBJ2-1; D remains ambiguous. CDR3 length: 18 amino acids. CDR3 in amino acids: CASSFGGWGQSSYNEQLF. The CDR3 bases are TGTGCCAGCAGTTTCGGCGGTTGGGGTCAGAGCTCCTACAATGAGCAGCTCTTC.

This clonotype was picked up a small number of times. V is TRBV19 and J is TRBJ1-6; D remains ambiguous. Germline V CDR1 and CDR2: LNHDA, SQIVND (reference sequence). The CDR3 has 13 amino acids. Trimming took off 6 bases at V and 12 bases at J, with 15 bases between the two ends. The CDR3 bases are TGTGCCAGTAGAGGTACCAGTTTGTTACCCCTCCACTTT. It translates to CASRGTSLLPLHF.

V gene TRBV3-1 combines with J gene TRBJ1-1; D is ambiguous. Deletions cut 4 bases from V and 1 base from J, with 13 bases between. Germline loops: CDR1 LGHDT, CDR2 YNNKEL (reference sequence). CDR3 length equals 15 residues. The CDR3 DNA sequence: TGTGCCAGCAGCCGCAGACCGCGTAGGAACACTGAAGCTTTCTTT. This codes for CASSRRPRRNTEAFF.

This clonotype came up many times. The CDR3 region has the DNA TGTGCCAGCAGTGCCAGGGGGATAGATGAAAAACTGTTTTTT. It translates to CASSARGIDEKLFF. J is TRBJ1-4 and V is TRBV12-3 or TRBV12-4, with TRBD1 matching over 7 bases. CDR3 length: 14 residues. J was trimmed by 6 bases and V by 5 bases; bases with no gene match: 6.

This clonotype occurred a few times. Sequence at one end of the junction differs from germline and may be a read error. The chain uses TRBV6-2 or TRBV6-3 and TRBJ2-5, with a weak D call TRBD1 (5 bases). The CDR3 covers 15 residues. The germline V gene encodes CDR1 MNHEY and CDR2 SVGEGT. This CDR3 reads CASSYRQGIQETQHF. CDR3 coding DNA: TGTGCCAGCAGCTACCGCCAGGGAATCCAAGAGACCCAGCACTTC.

This clonotype was found many times. The chain carries TRBV7-2 and TRBJ2-7; 13 bases agree with TRBD2. The V and J ends lost 5 bases and 5 bases, in that order; junction bases with no gene match: 15. This CDR3 has 18 residues. The V gene's germline CDR1 is SGHTA and CDR2 FQGNSA. The CDR3 is CASSQSSTSGRALHEQYF. CDR3 nucleotides: TGTGCCAGCAGCCAGTCCTCTACTAGCGGGAGGGCCCTCCACGAGCAGTACTTC.

The V and J genes are TRBV19 and TRBJ1-5; D is ambiguous. The V gene's germline CDR1 is LNHDA and CDR2 SQIVND (reference sequence). This CDR3 spans 14 amino acids. With 1 base removed from V and 5 bases from J, the gap between germline ends came to 9 bases. CDR3 nucleotides: TGTGCCAGTAGTATAGGTAGGATAGATCAGCCCCAGCATTTT. Translated: CASSIGRIDQPQHF.

This clonotype was seen ten or more times. This chain joins TRBV7-3 and TRBJ1-1, with D maybe TRBD1 (6 bases). The CDR3 consists of 14 residues. Germline loops: CDR1 SGHTA, CDR2 FQGTGA. V lost 1 base and J 5 bases, leaving 11 bases between the germline ends. In DNA form, the CDR3 reads TGTGCCAGCAGCTTAAGGGGGCGGGGGACTGAAGCTTTCTTT. Amino acids: CASSLRGRGTEAFF.

This clonotype was picked up many times. The CDR3 region is CASSRGLAATYEQYF. The CDR3 DNA is TGTGCCAGCAGCAGGGGACTAGCGGCGACCTACGAGCAGTACTTC. The chain carries TRBV11-2 and TRBJ2-7, with 11 bases lining up with TRBD2. Trimming took 5 bases from V and 2 from J; bases not matched to a gene: 5. The CDR3 is made up of 15 amino acids. The germline gives CDR1 SGHAT, CDR2 FQNNGV.

Details on this clonotype: A much larger clone differs by one base, so this may be a read error. This chain joins TRBV28 and TRBJ1-2; 12 nucleotides agree with TRBD1. There are 13 residues in the CDR3. Per germline, CDR1 MDHEN and CDR2 SYDVKM. The J segment lost 10 bases and the V segment lost 3 bases, leaving 3 bases of the junction unmatched. CDR3 loop: CASSLGTGGDYTF. Here the CDR3 DNA reads TGTGCCAGCAGTTTGGGGACAGGGGGCGACTACACCTTC.

There are many counts of this clonotype. The chain couples TRBV2 to TRBJ1-5, with D unresolved. Germline V gives CDR1 SNHLY, CDR2 FYNNEI. The V gene lost 1 base and the J gene lost 2 bases, with 6 bases spanning the gap. The CDR3 sequence is 14 residues long. The chain's CDR3 is CASSEGGGNQPQHF. As DNA, the CDR3 is TGTGCCAGCAGTGAAGGGGGTGGCAATCAGCCCCAGCATTTT.

This clonotype was observed many times. This rearrangement joins TRBV7-9 to TRBJ1-1; D is perhaps TRBD1 (6 bases). From germline, CDR1 is SEHNR and CDR2 FQNEAQ (reference sequence). V gave up 1 base and J gave up 1 base, with 10 bases separating them. The CDR3 runs 15 residues. The CDR3 loop is CASSLGAGANTEAFF. DNA for the CDR3: TGTGCCAGCAGCTTAGGCGCGGGGGCGAACACTGAAGCTTTCTTT.

The J gene is TRBJ1-2, the V gene TRBV5-1; 9 bases are a match to TRBD1. The CDR3 runs to 15 residues. J was trimmed by 8 bases and V by 4 bases; bases with no gene match: 12. The germline V gene has CDR1 SGHRS and CDR2 YFSETQ. Here the CDR3 reads CASSTSGQGGGGYTF. The CDR3, as DNA: TGCGCCAGCAGCACCTCGGGACAGGGTGGAGGGGGCTACACCTTC.

For the CDR3, the DNA is TGTGCCAGCATCCCCGGGGGGGGTTCTCCATCTCGGACTGAAGCTTTCTTT. Translation gives CASIPGGGSPSRTEAFF. The chain joins TRBV5-6 to TRBJ1-1; D possibly corresponds to TRBD1 (5 bases). The length of the CDR3 is 17 residues. V was shortened by 6 bases and J by 5 bases, with 26 bases between the two germline ends. The V gene's germline CDR1 is SGHDT and CDR2 YYEEEE.

The chain carries TRBV28 and TRBJ2-4; TRBD2 agrees at 11 bases. This CDR3 contains 18 residues. V was clipped by 2 bases and J by 6 bases; unmatched bases: 12. Per the germline V gene, CDR1 is MDHEN and CDR2 is SYDVKM. The CDR3 loop reads CASSLTLAGGARGNIQYF. The DNA of the CDR3 is TGTGCCAGCAGTTTAACTCTAGCGGGAGGAGCCCGAGGAAACATTCAGTACTTC.

This clonotype was detected only a few times. The chain carries TRBV6-1 and TRBJ2-2, with TRBD1 identical over 7 bases. V gave up 1 base and J gave up 5 bases; unmatched junction bases: 7. Germline-derived CDR1 and CDR2 are MNHNS and SASEGT. CDR3 length: 16 amino acids. The CDR3 here is CASSEVRFRGTGELFF. DNA for the CDR3: TGTGCCAGCAGTGAAGTTCGATTCAGGGGGACCGGGGAGCTGTTTTTT.

This chain connects TRBV24-1 to TRBJ2-2; possibly TRBD1 for D (5 bases). CDR3 size: 14 residues. Per the germline V gene, CDR1 is KGHDR and CDR2 is SFDVKD. The ends were cut back, 6 bases at V and 2 bases at J, with 9 bases in the middle. The CDR3 DNA reads TGTGCCACCAGTTCCGGACACAACACCGGGGAGCTGTTTTTT. Protein sequence: CATSSGHNTGELFF.

This clonotype has at least ten counts. V is TRBV9 and J is TRBJ1-2, with 7 bases lining up with TRBD1. The CDR3 consists of 15 residues. In germline, CDR1 is SGDLS, CDR2 YYNGEE. V lost 3 bases, J lost 8 bases, and 13 bases stayed unmatched. The CDR3 nucleotides are TGTGCCAGCAGCGCAGGGGACAGACAATTGTGGGGCTACACCTTC. Translated: CASSAGDRQLWGYTF. Together with reference TRBV9 and TRBJ1-2, the CDR3 gives the full variable domain: DSGVTQTPKHLITATGQRVTLRCSPRSGDLSVYWYQQSLDQGLQFLIQYYNGEERAKGNILERFSAQQFPDLHSELNLSSLELGDSALYFCASSAGDRQLWGYTFGSGTRLTVV.

At least ten counts were recorded for this clonotype. The V gene is TRBV12-5, the J gene TRBJ2-1, with 7 bases matching TRBD1. Germline V lookup: CDR1 LGHNT, CDR2 FRNRAP. J lost 7 bases, V lost 1 base, and 13 bases had no gene match. The CDR3 sequence is 17 residues long. The CDR3 DNA reads as TGTGCTAGTGGTTTGGACCAGACAGGGCCACCTCGAAATGAGCAGTTCTTC. Its translation: CASGLDQTGPPRNEQFF.

This clonotype appeared many times. This chain uses TRBV7-2 with TRBJ2-7; 13 positions match TRBD2. This CDR3 contains 17 residues. Germline CDR1 and CDR2: SGHTA and FQGNSA. Germline trimming cut 5 bases from V and 4 bases from J; bases unmatched to any gene: 11. This CDR3 reads CASSRTWTSGSQYEQYF. DNA for the CDR3: TGTGCCAGCAGCCGAACCTGGACTAGCGGGAGTCAGTACGAGCAGTACTTC.

The chain has TRBV29-1 and TRBJ2-5, with 14 bases identical to TRBD2. This CDR3 spans 14 amino acids. Germline CDR1 and CDR2: SQVTM and ANQGSEA. V dropped 6 bases and J dropped 4; count of bases not matched to a gene: 4. Here the CDR3 reads CSVGTSGRGETQYF. The DNA of the CDR3 is TGCAGCGTGGGGACTAGCGGGAGAGGAGAGACCCAGTACTTC.